The 12 T cell receptor beta chains presented below share a single source sample, sequenced in a study of blood T cell repertoires in COVID-19. TCRdb keeps only in-frame clones here, not all; method: immunoSEQ multiplex PCR. In the table there are approximately 150,000 clones, 82% of which are singletons. Sample: peripheral blood. These receptors all stem from a human donor with acute or convalescent COVID-19. The donor label of this sample is uncertain.

This chain joins TRBV5-4 and TRBJ2-5, with a possible D match to TRBD1 (5 bases). Germline values: CDR1 SGHNT, CDR2 YYREEE (reference sequence). Trimming took 0 bases from V and 6 from J, leaving 15 bases between them. This CDR3 is built from 15 residues. The CDR3 DNA follows: TGTGCCAGCAGCTTGGAGAGGCAGGGCAGGCAGACCCAGTACTTC. Amino acid sequence: CASSLERQGRQTQYF.

The rearrangement joins TRBV19 to TRBJ1-1; D uncertain. Germline CDR1 LNHDA, CDR2 SQIVND (reference sequence). The CDR3 has 13 amino acids. Trimming took off 1 base at V and 10 bases at J, with 13 bases between the two ends. The DNA for the CDR3 is TGTGCCAGTAGTATAGTCGATCTTCCAGGAGCTTTCTTT. Translating gives CASSIVDLPGAFF.

The chain combines TRBV3-1 (or the pseudogene TRBV3-2) with TRBJ2-7; D not resolved. V lost 1 base to trimming and J lost 9 bases, with 13 bases between them. The CDR3 runs 13 residues. Germline values: CDR1 LGHDT, CDR2 YNNKEL (reference sequence). CDR3: CASSQANAPGQYF. In nucleotides, the CDR3 is TGTGCCAGCAGCCAAGCGAACGCCCCGGGGCAGTACTTC.

This chain links TRBV6-2 or TRBV6-3 with TRBJ1-2; D is undetermined. CDR3 size: 12 residues. Germline values: CDR1 MNHEY, CDR2 SVGEGT. Between the trimmed V and J ends, which lost 2 bases and 2 bases, there was a span of 3 bases. CDR3 bases: TGTGCCAGCAGTTACCAGAACTATGGCTACACCTTC. Translating it yields CASSYQNYGYTF.

The rearrangement joins TRBV6-2 or TRBV6-3 to TRBJ2-1, with 7 bases that match TRBD2. V lost 0 bases to trimming and J lost 5 bases; unmatched junction nucleotides: 7. The germline V gene has CDR1 MNHEY and CDR2 SVGEGT. This CDR3 comprises 16 residues. The CDR3: CASSYSPRAGDNEQFF. In DNA, the CDR3 is TGTGCCAGCAGTTACTCACCTAGGGCGGGGGACAATGAGCAGTTCTTC.

V gene TRBV27 combines with J gene TRBJ1-2; D is perhaps TRBD1 (5 bases). The V gene lost 7 bases and the J gene lost 2 bases, with 11 bases spanning the gap. Germline CDR1 and CDR2: MNHEY and SMNVEV (reference sequence). The CDR3 contains 13 residues. CDR3 sequence reads: CASKTQGNYGYTF. CDR3 DNA: TGTGCCAGCAAGACTCAGGGAAACTATGGCTACACCTTC.

The chain recombines TRBV27 with TRBJ1-5; 12 bases match TRBD1. Trimming took 6 bases from V and 5 from J; bases not matched to a gene: 5. This CDR3 comprises 15 residues. CDR1 MNHEY and CDR2 SMNVEV come from the germline V gene (reference sequence). CDR3 protein: CASSSGTGGDQPQHF. For the CDR3, the DNA is TGTGCCAGCAGCTCCGGGACAGGGGGCGATCAGCCCCAGCATTTT.

The gene calls are TRBV6-2 or TRBV6-3 and TRBJ2-7, with 9 bases identical to TRBD1. The J segment lost 3 bases and the V segment lost 2 bases, leaving 5 bases of the junction unmatched. This CDR3 spans 15 amino acids. The germline V gene has CDR1 MNHEY and CDR2 SVGEGT. CDR3 amino acids: CASSYTGGWVYEQYF. Here the CDR3 DNA reads TGTGCCAGCAGTTACACAGGGGGCTGGGTCTACGAGCAGTACTTC.

Details on this clone: Other DNA sequences in the same sample also yield this CDR3. The rearrangement links TRBV5-1 to TRBJ2-5; D possibly corresponds to TRBD2 (5 bases). The CDR3 totals 13 residues. Looked up from germline, CDR1 is SGHRS and CDR2 is YFSETQ. V dropped 0 bases and J dropped 3 bases, with 6 bases sitting between them. Here the CDR3 DNA reads TGCGCCAGCAGCTTGGGGGGAGAAGAGACCCAGTACTTC. Amino acids: CASSLGGEETQYF.

This clone was recorded many times. The chain is built from TRBV5-6 and TRBJ2-1; 8 nucleotides agree with TRBD1. V was clipped by 2 bases and J by 9 bases; unmatched bases: 7. This CDR3 comprises 14 residues. The germline V gene has CDR1 SGHDT and CDR2 YYEEEE. The CDR3 nucleotides read TGTGCCAGCAGCTTCCAACAGGGGGGCCGTGAGCAGTTCTTC. Protein sequence: CASSFQQGGREQFF.

This rearrangement joins TRBV6-5 to TRBJ2-7; a weak D match, TRBD1 (5 bases). Germline CDR1 and CDR2: MNHEY and SVGAGI. The CDR3 spans 14 residues. The V end was cut by 6 bases, the J end by 3 bases, with 15 bases between. As DNA, the CDR3 is TGTGCCAGCAGATCTCTAGGAAGGGGCTACGAGCAGTACTTC. Protein: CASRSLGRGYEQYF.

This chain uses TRBV30 with TRBJ2-3; 9 positions agree with TRBD2. The germline V gene encodes CDR1 GTSNPN and CDR2 SVGIG (reference sequence). CDR3 length: 14 residues. Germline trimming cut 3 bases from V and 4 bases from J; bases unmatched to any gene: 5. The CDR3 nucleotides are TGTGCCTGGAGAATGCGGGGGGGCCCAGATACGCAGTATTTT. It encodes CAWRMRGGPDTQYF.